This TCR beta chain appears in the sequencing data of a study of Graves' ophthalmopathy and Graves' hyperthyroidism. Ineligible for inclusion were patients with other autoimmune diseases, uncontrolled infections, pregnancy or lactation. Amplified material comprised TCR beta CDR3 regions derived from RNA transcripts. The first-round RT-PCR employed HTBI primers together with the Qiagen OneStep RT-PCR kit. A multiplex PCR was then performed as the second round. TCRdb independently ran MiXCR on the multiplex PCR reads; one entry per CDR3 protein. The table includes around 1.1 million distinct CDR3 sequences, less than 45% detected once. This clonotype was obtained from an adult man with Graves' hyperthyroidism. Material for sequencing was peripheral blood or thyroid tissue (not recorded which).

The CDR3 is CASSFARGSQETQYF. In DNA form, the CDR3 reads TGTGCCAGCAGCTTTGCCAGGGGGTCCCAAGAGACCCAGTACTTC. The chain is built from TRBV7-2 and TRBJ2-5; 7 bases agree with TRBD1. Germline loops: CDR1 SGHTA, CDR2 FQGNSA. The CDR3 totals 15 residues. V shed 3 bases and J 1 base; nucleotides not matched to a gene: 5.